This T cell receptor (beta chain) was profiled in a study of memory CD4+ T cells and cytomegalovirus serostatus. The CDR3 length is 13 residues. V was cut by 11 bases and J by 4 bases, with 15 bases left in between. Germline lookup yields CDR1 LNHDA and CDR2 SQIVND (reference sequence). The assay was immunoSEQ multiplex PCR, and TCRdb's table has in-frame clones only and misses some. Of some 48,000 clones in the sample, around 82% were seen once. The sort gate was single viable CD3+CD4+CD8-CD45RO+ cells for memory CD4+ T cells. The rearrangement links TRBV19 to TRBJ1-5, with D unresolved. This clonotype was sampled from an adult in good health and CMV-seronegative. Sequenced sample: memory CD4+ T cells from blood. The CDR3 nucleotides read TGTGCCTCGCTCGCAGACAATAATCAGCCCCAGCATTTT. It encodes CASLADNNQPQHF.